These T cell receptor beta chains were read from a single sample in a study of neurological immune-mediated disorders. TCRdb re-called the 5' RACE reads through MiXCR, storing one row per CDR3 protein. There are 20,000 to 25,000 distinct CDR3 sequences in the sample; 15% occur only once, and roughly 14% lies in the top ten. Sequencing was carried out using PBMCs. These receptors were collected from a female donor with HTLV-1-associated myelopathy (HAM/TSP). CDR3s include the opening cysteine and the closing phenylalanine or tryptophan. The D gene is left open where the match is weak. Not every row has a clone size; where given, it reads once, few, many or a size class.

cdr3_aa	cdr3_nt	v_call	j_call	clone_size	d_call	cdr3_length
CSATGGPYEQYF	TGCAGTGCAACTGGGGGCCCCTACGAGCAGTACTTC	TRBV20-1	TRBJ2-7	many	-	12
CASSSSGGAATGELFF	TGTGCCAGCAGTTCGAGCGGGGGGGCCGCCACCGGGGAGCTGTTTTTT	TRBV12-3/TRBV12-4	TRBJ2-2	many	TRBD2	16
CASSFGRHQPQHF	TGTGCCAGCAGTTTTGGGCGGCATCAGCCCCAGCATTTT	TRBV12-3/TRBV12-4	TRBJ1-5	medium-sized	-	13
CASSFKIRPQHF	TGTGCCAGCAGTTTCAAGATCCGGCCCCAGCATTTT	TRBV12-3/TRBV12-4	TRBJ1-5	many	-	12
CSARAGANVLTF	TGCAGTGCCAGAGCTGGGGCCAACGTCCTGACTTTC	TRBV20-1	TRBJ2-6	many	-	12
CSARDRWAGDHTQYF	TGCAGTGCTAGAGATCGATGGGCGGGAGATCATACGCAGTATTTT	TRBV20-1	TRBJ2-3	many	TRBD2	15
CASSPDLPTGELFF	TGTGCCAGCAGCCCCGACTTACCCACCGGGGAGCTGTTTTTT	TRBV7-8	TRBJ2-2	many	-	14
CSAYQGLAGGRETQYF	TGCAGTGCATACCAGGGACTAGCGGGGGGGCGGGAGACCCAGTACTTC	TRBV20-1	TRBJ2-5	many	TRBD2	16
CASSAGTGGAGNTIYF	TGTGCCAGCAGCGCCGGGACAGGGGGAGCTGGAAACACCATATATTTT	TRBV12-3/TRBV12-4	TRBJ1-3	many	TRBD1	16
CASSFDSAYEQYF	TGCGCCAGCAGCTTCGACAGCGCTTACGAGCAGTACTTC	TRBV5-1	TRBJ2-7	many	-	13
CASSPTNTGELFF	TGTGCCAGCAGCCCCACGAACACCGGGGAGCTGTTTTTT	TRBV7-6	TRBJ2-2	many	-	13
CASSQAMGINSPLHF	TGCGCCAGCAGCCAAGCGATGGGAATTAATTCACCCCTCCACTTT	TRBV4-1	TRBJ1-6	many	-	15
CASSPNFQGALLAKNIQYF	TGTGCCAGCTCACCAAATTTTCAGGGCGCACTCCTAGCCAAAAACATTCAGTACTTC	TRBV18	TRBJ2-4	many	-	19
CASSLASGGHEQFF	TGTGCCAGCAGCTTAGCTAGCGGGGGCCATGAGCAGTTCTTC	TRBV7-2	TRBJ2-1	many	TRBD2	14
CASSTGLANEKLFF	TGCGCCAGCAGCACAGGGCTGGCTAATGAAAAACTGTTTTTT	TRBV5-1	TRBJ1-4	few	-	14
CSAREGPLHF	TGCAGTGCTAGAGAGGGCCCTCTCCACTTT	TRBV20-1	TRBJ1-6	many	-	10
CASSLDGFSGNTIYF	TGCGCCAGCAGCTTGGACGGATTCTCTGGAAACACCATATATTTT	TRBV5-1	TRBJ1-3	many	-	15
CASSTPGLAEPAANTGELFF	TGCGCCAGCAGCACTCCGGGACTAGCGGAGCCAGCCGCGAACACCGGGGAGCTGTTTTTT	TRBV5-1	TRBJ2-2	many	TRBD2	20
CASRKTYSGSGERSTQYF	TGTGCCAGCCGAAAAACTTATAGCGGGAGCGGGGAGAGGAGTACGCAGTATTTT	TRBV25-1	TRBJ2-3	many	TRBD2	18
CSASPGSGTDTQYF	TGCAGTGCTAGCCCCGGGTCTGGCACAGATACGCAGTATTTT	TRBV20-1	TRBJ2-3	few	-	14
CASRGERNTEAFF	TGCGCCAGCAGGGGGGAGAGGAACACTGAAGCTTTCTTT	TRBV5-1	TRBJ1-1	many	-	13
CASSLTSGSYEQYF	TGTGCCAGCAGCTTAACTAGCGGCTCCTACGAGCAGTACTTC	TRBV7-2	TRBJ2-7	many	TRBD2	14
CSARDSGTSGGNYNEQFF	TGCAGTGCTAGAGATTCCGGGACTAGCGGGGGGAATTACAATGAGCAGTTCTTC	TRBV20-1	TRBJ2-1	-	TRBD2	18
CASSFGQGINQPQHF	TGTGCCAGCAGCTTCGGACAGGGGATAAATCAGCCCCAGCATTTT	TRBV7-8	TRBJ1-5	many	TRBD1	15
CASILTGTNTGEVFF	TGTGCCAGCATCCTGACAGGGACGAACACCGGGGAGGTGTTTTTT	TRBV12-3/TRBV12-4	TRBJ2-2	many	-	15
CASSFPSGGGSLHF	TGTGCCAGCAGCTTTCCTAGCGGGGGTGGGTCTCTACACTTC	TRBV3-1	TRBJ2-4	many	TRBD2	14
CATSPTYSGANVLTF	TGTGCCACCAGTCCCACATATTCTGGGGCCAACGTCCTGACTTTC	TRBV24-1	TRBJ2-6	many	-	15
CASSQAHGHYQPQHF	TGTGCCAGCAGCCAAGCCCATGGCCATTATCAGCCCCAGCATTTT	TRBV16	TRBJ1-5	-	-	15
CVSSSGNPGTALVVQETQYF	TGTGTCAGCAGCTCGGGGAATCCCGGGACAGCCCTTGTGGTTCAAGAGACCCAGTACTTC	TRBV7-6	TRBJ2-5	-	TRBD1	20
CASLRGETQYF	TGTGCCAGTCTCCGGGGAGAGACCCAGTACTTC	TRBV6-1	TRBJ2-5	-	-	11
CASRSSTDGPLRAFF	TGTGCCAGCAGATCTTCGACAGATGGGCCCCTTCGGGCTTTCTTT	TRBV6-2/TRBV6-3	TRBJ1-1	many	-	15
CASSLSSGSSIYEQYF	TGTGCCAGCAGCTTATCTAGCGGGAGTTCAATCTACGAGCAGTACTTC	TRBV7-8	TRBJ2-7	many	TRBD2	16
CATSDPGQGSTDTQYF	TGTGCCACCAGTGACCCGGGACAGGGGAGCACAGATACGCAGTATTTT	TRBV24-1	TRBJ2-3	many	TRBD1	16
CSAILASTHTQYF	TGCAGTGCTATTTTGGCCTCCACCCATACGCAGTATTTT	TRBV20-1	TRBJ2-3	many	-	13
CATSRAGVGANVLTF	TGTGCCACCAGCAGAGCGGGAGTTGGGGCCAACGTCCTGACTTTC	TRBV15	TRBJ2-6	many	-	15
CASSLGVGIETQYF	TGTGCCAGCAGCTTAGGGGTGGGGATAGAGACCCAGTACTTC	TRBV7-8	TRBJ2-5	many	-	14
CASSETSGRGYNEQFF	TGCGCCAGCAGTGAGACTAGCGGGAGGGGGTACAATGAGCAGTTCTTC	TRBV10-1	TRBJ2-1	-	TRBD2	16
CASSLGAGVRERVKNIQYF	TGTGCCAGCAGCTTAGGCGCGGGAGTACGGGAGAGAGTCAAAAACATTCAGTACTTC	TRBV7-2	TRBJ2-4	many	TRBD2	19
CASSLGRRGEAFF	TGTGCCAGCAGCTTGGGGAGGCGGGGTGAAGCTTTCTTT	TRBV7-2	TRBJ1-1	many	-	13
CASSRGLAGDLREQYF	TGTGCCAGCAGCCGAGGACTAGCGGGGGATCTACGGGAGCAGTACTTC	TRBV7-6	TRBJ2-7	many	TRBD2	16
CASSHTTSGAYNEQFF	TGTGCCAGCAGCCACACGACTAGTGGGGCGTACAATGAGCAGTTCTTC	TRBV7-2	TRBJ2-1	once	-	16
CASSLWDRVHYNEQFF	TGTGCCAGCAGTTTATGGGACAGGGTACACTACAATGAGCAGTTCTTC	TRBV27	TRBJ2-1	many	TRBD1	16
CASKDREISNYGYTF	TGTGCCAGCAAAGACAGGGAGATCTCAAACTATGGCTACACCTTC	TRBV27	TRBJ1-2	medium-sized	TRBD1	15
CASSLGQEYNEQFF	TGCGCCAGCAGCTTGGGGCAGGAGTACAATGAGCAGTTCTTC	TRBV5-1	TRBJ2-1	few	-	14
CASSLEGGGETQYF	TGCGCCAGCAGCTTGGAGGGTGGCGGAGAGACCCAGTACTTC	TRBV5-1	TRBJ2-5	many	-	14